Shown below are 14 T cell receptor beta chains from a single sample sequenced in a study of blood T cell repertoires in COVID-19. Sequencing used immunoSEQ multiplex PCR; TCRdb keeps in-frame clones, though not all of them. The sample includes fewer than 35,000 clones, about 79% seen only once; the top ten take 13%. Sequencing was done on a sample of peripheral blood. Receptor source: a human donor in a cohort sampled during active COVID-19.

This rearrangement joins TRBV23-1 to TRBJ2-1, with D perhaps matching TRBD2 (6 bases). TRBV23-1 is an open reading frame whose function is uncertain. The CDR3 extends over 15 amino acids. V was cut by 4 bases and J by 2 bases, with 12 bases left in between. CDR3 amino acids: CASSPRAGTYNEQFF. For the CDR3, the DNA is TGCGCCAGCAGTCCCCGGGCGGGGACCTACAATGAGCAGTTCTTC.

Only a few counts were recorded for this clone. The rearrangement links TRBV2 to TRBJ1-5; no firm D call. The CDR3 sequence is 14 residues long. Germline V gives CDR1 SNHLY, CDR2 FYNNEI. The V end was cut by 4 bases, the J end by 4 bases, with 11 bases between. The CDR3 is CASSVRQVNQPQHF. The CDR3 DNA is TGTGCCAGCAGTGTTCGGCAGGTTAATCAGCCCCAGCATTTT.

In its sample, this clone was seen a few times. The chain uses TRBV11-2 and TRBJ2-1; 10 nucleotides align to TRBD2. Trimming removed 5 bases from V and 10 bases from J; junction bases left unmatched: 8. This CDR3 region has 14 residues. Germline CDR1 is SGHAT and CDR2 is FQNNGV. Here the CDR3 DNA reads TGTGCCAGCAGCCGGTTACTAGCGGGGTTAGAGCAGTTCTTC. Translated, it gives CASSRLLAGLEQFF.

This clone was seen once. This chain connects TRBV7-3 to TRBJ2-1; 9 bases align to TRBD2. The V and J ends lost 5 bases and 9 bases, in that order; junction bases with no gene match: 11. The CDR3 covers 15 residues. CDR1 and CDR2 (germline): SGHTA, FQGTGA. CDR3 region: CASSPGTSSRSEQFF. CDR3 coding DNA: TGTGCCAGCAGCCCCGGGACTAGCTCCCGATCTGAGCAGTTCTTC. Combining the CDR3 with reference TRBV7-3 and TRBJ2-1 gives the whole variable domain GAGVSQTPSNKVTEKGKYVELRCDPISGHTALYWYRQSLGQGPEFLIYFQGTGAADDSGLPNDRFFAVRPEGSVSTLKIQRTERGDSAVYLCASSPGTSSRSEQFFGPGTRLTVL.

This rearrangement joins TRBV5-4 to TRBJ1-2; D not resolved. This CDR3 is 13 amino acids long. From germline, CDR1 is SGHNT and CDR2 YYREEE (reference sequence). Deletions cut 4 bases from V and 3 bases from J, with 10 bases between. The CDR3 bases are TGTGCCAGCAGCCCCGGAGAACACTATGGCTACACCTTC. It translates to CASSPGEHYGYTF. The whole variable domain, filled in from reference TRBV5-4 and TRBJ1-2, reads ETGVTQSPTHLIKTRGQQVTLRCSSQSGHNTVSWYQQALGQGPQFIFQYYREEENGRGNFPPRFSGLQFPNYSSELNVNALELDDSALYLCASSPGEHYGYTFGSGTRLTVV.

CDR3 loop: CASSVMGGTGGYTF. CDR3 in DNA: TGTGCCAGCAGCGTAATGGGGGGTACGGGCGGCTACACCTTC. The J gene is TRBJ1-2, the V gene TRBV9; possible D gene TRBD1, 5 bases. Looked up from germline, CDR1 is SGDLS and CDR2 is YYNGEE. The V gene lost 1 base and the J gene lost 8 bases, with 15 bases spanning the gap. The CDR3 totals 14 residues.

The V call is TRBV3-1 (or the pseudogene TRBV3-2), the J call TRBJ2-2, with D tentatively TRBD1 (5 bases). CDR3 length: 15 residues. Germline V gives CDR1 LGHDT, CDR2 YNNKEL (reference sequence). V dropped 0 bases and J dropped 5 bases, with 10 bases sitting between them. CDR3 protein: CASSQEGVGTGELFF. CDR3 coding DNA: TGTGCCAGCAGCCAAGAAGGGGTAGGAACCGGGGAGCTGTTTTTT.

This chain links TRBV7-3 with TRBJ1-2; D is ambiguous. The V end was cut by 6 bases, the J end by 7 bases, with 18 bases between. The CDR3 has 14 amino acids. Germline values: CDR1 SGHTA, CDR2 FQGTGA. CDR3 bases: TGTGCCAGCAGTAAGGACGGACTCTCAAGTGGCTACACCTTC. Translation: CASSKDGLSSGYTF.

The table lists this clone with a few counts. The chain recombines TRBV5-1 with TRBJ2-2; D perhaps matches TRBD2 (5 bases). Deletions cut 1 base from V and 4 bases from J, with 11 bases between. The CDR3 is made up of 15 amino acids. The germline V gene encodes CDR1 SGHRS and CDR2 YFSETQ. The CDR3 protein is CASSLREPATGELFF. CDR3 DNA: TGCGCCAGCAGCTTGAGGGAGCCGGCCACCGGGGAGCTGTTTTTT.

The chain carries TRBV7-9 and TRBJ2-7, with TRBD1 matching over 7 bases. Germline trimming cut 2 bases from V and 9 bases from J; bases unmatched to any gene: 4. Germline CDR1 reads SEHNR; CDR2 reads FQNEAQ (reference sequence). The CDR3 consists of 12 residues. CDR3 in DNA: TGTGCCAGCAGCTTACAGGGGACAGCGCAGTACTTC. This translates into CASSLQGTAQYF.

With regard to this clone: At one boundary the junction diverges from the germline segment, which might be a read error. The chain recombines TRBV30 with TRBJ2-3; maybe TRBD1 (7 bases). The CDR3 consists of 16 residues. The germline V gene has CDR1 GTSNPN and CDR2 SVGIG (reference sequence). CDR3 amino acids: CAWSSGRTGWTGTQYF. As DNA, the CDR3 is TGTGCCTGGAGTTCGGGGAGGACTGGCTGGACAGGTACGCAGTATTTT.

J is TRBJ1-1 and V is TRBV28, with TRBD1 matching over 9 bases. The trim removed 6 bases at V and 1 base at J, leaving 6 bases unmatched. Germline CDR1 is MDHEN and CDR2 is SYDVKM. The CDR3 has 15 residues. The CDR3 loop reads CASRTPGQGNTEAFF. The CDR3 region has the DNA TGTGCCAGCAGGACTCCGGGACAGGGGAACACTGAAGCTTTCTTT.

The rearrangement joins TRBV29-1 to TRBJ2-1, with 12 bases that match TRBD2. Germline lookup yields CDR1 SQVTM and CDR2 ANQGSEA. This CDR3 is built from 15 residues. After removal of 8 bases from V and 7 bases from J, the junction contained 12 bases not matched to a gene. CDR3 bases: TGCAGCACCTTTTCTAGCGGGGGGGTAAAGAATGAGCAGTTCTTC. It is translated as CSTFSSGGVKNEQFF.

The rearrangement uses TRBV27 and TRBJ2-3; D might be TRBD2 (6 bases). This CDR3 is 14 amino acids long. In germline, CDR1 is MNHEY, CDR2 SMNVEV (reference sequence). Trimming stripped 4 bases from V and 0 bases from J, with 8 bases between. In DNA, the CDR3 is TGTGCCAGCAGTTCCGGACTAAGCACAGATACGCAGTATTTT. This codes for CASSSGLSTDTQYF.